This T cell receptor beta chain was retrieved from a study of shared clonotypes between healthy human individuals (dated by TCRdb to 2018 to 2020). Regarding the research as a whole: The cohort included a few men and a couple of women between 18 and 49 years of age. To estimate repertoire size and how much clonotype sharing occurs between individuals, the study deeply sequenced the blood TCR repertoires of five healthy adults. Each donor's leukapheresis produced roughly between roughly 0.94 and 9.5 billion PBMCs. Per donor, three plates each were used for CD4 naive and CD4 memory, two for CD8 naive, and one for CD8 memory. Different laboratories and diverse techniques were used to prepare libraries and sequence TCR repertoires, to increase sequencing depth and limit assay-specific biases.

This clone has just one count. Its antigen specificity is not known. Base qualities are not recorded, but no much larger clone differs from it by a single base. Taken from cysteine to phenylalanine, the CDR3 has 15 residues. CDR3 DNA is the only sequence kept; it has 45 bases, read in frame from the first base. V lost 9 bases and J lost 2 bases, and the count of bases not matched to a germline gene is 12. CDR1 and CDR2, per the germline V gene (reference sequence), are LNHDA and SQIVND. TCR CDR3 regions were amplified from genomic DNA by multiplex PCR using the deep immunoSEQ assay. Extracted genomic DNA from each cell subset was spread evenly across all wells of several immunoSEQ 96-well plates, with each plate serving as a replicate. For sorted subsets, about 200 ng genomic DNA, equal to 25,000 to 35,000 T cell genomes, was loaded into each replicate PCR. Purified libraries were measured with a Qubit 3.0 fluorometer, size-checked on a Bioanalyzer 2100, and measured again with the KAPA Library Quantification kit. Every immunoSEQ 96-well plate was sequenced on a dedicated single-read 150-cycle Illumina NextSeq 550 flow cell. The original pipeline was this. Because only junctional sequences without quality scores were contained in the immunoSEQ output, filtering matching that applied to full-length reads could not be performed. Sequences were annotated with PyIR, a Python wrapper for IgBLAST v1.9, and V/J genes and CDR3 were assigned using IMGT germline references. Reads were removed for weak V/J assignments (E-value above 1e-6), missing CDR3, stop codons, out-of-frame junctions, or ambiguous translated residues. A V3J clonotype was defined by an identical inferred V gene, J gene, and CDR3 amino acid sequence. Percentage overlap between repertoires was calculated by dividing the number of shared unique clonotypes by the size of the smaller repertoire. Three approaches were used to assess repertoire richness: RTK rarefaction, the Chao1 estimator, and Recon v2.1 estimates of unobserved clonotypes. For all TCRbeta clonotypes obtained by the gDNA method from four donors, generation probabilities were computed with OLGA. Entries here come from immuneACCESS through TCRdb and include only in-frame sequences with V and J called. Some clones fail to appear in such tables; in the studies checked, an unresolved V gene covers under half of the shortfall, and the cause of the remainder is unknown. For V, J and clone size, that table is used; D and trimming come from the DNA. In this sample the table shows some 2.4 million clones, roughly 93% of which occur a single time. The top ten hold approximately 0.36% of the sample.

Study-wide conclusions, independent of this receptor: Naive subsets generally had larger estimated clonotype richness than memory subsets. Incomplete sequencing was indicated by rarefaction of sorted-subset datasets, despite the large sequencing depth. Because the study included a small number of donors, the genetic and exposure-history diversity represented was limited. When a few donors were compared, the shared fraction of clonotypes was around 5% for naive CD4, approximately 3.3% for naive CD8, roughly 2.5% for memory CD4, and around 0.37% for memory CD8. Compared with non-shared clonotypes, clonotypes shared by all four sorted-subset donors had higher generation probabilities. Based on pairwise subsampling, the degree of clonotype sharing among donors was expected to be affected by sequencing depth. Sampling was restricted to blood, and TCR repertoires in tissues likely differ from the TCR repertoires found in blood.

The donors were healthy, HIV-negative adults who had no recently reported acute infections or vaccinations. Only Caucasian adults living in Nashville, Tennessee, USA were represented among the donors. CD4+ T cells were enriched through magnetic negative selection, after which naive cells were positively selected on CD45RA and the remaining negative fraction served as the memory subset. After blood collection by leukapheresis, PBMCs were isolated using Ficoll-Histopaque density gradient centrifugation and then cryopreserved in the vapor phase of liquid nitrogen. Analytical flow cytometry was used to check the purity and quantity of each magnetically sorted T cell population. From each sorted fraction, genomic DNA was isolated and quantified by UV absorbance on a Nanodrop 2000c.

The receptor's source is a young man in good health. Some clones in this sample may be carry-over from other donors' samples. Sequenced input: naive CD4+ T cells from PBMCs. This specimen's cell subset or site label, interpreted: CD45RA+ positively selected. Recombination connected TRBV19 to TRBJ2-7; 8 of the junction bases match TRBD1. The bases read TGTGCCAGATCTAGGTGGGGACAGGACACCTACGAGCAGTACTTC. This encodes CARSRWGQDTYEQYF. Reference TRBV19 and TRBJ2-7 proteins supply the regions before and after the CDR3; the full variable domain is: DGGITQSPKYLFRKEGQNVTLSCEQNLNHDAMYWYRQDPGQGLRLIYYSQIVNDFQKGDIAEGYSVSREKKESFPLTVTSAQKNPTAFYLCARSRWGQDTYEQYFGPGTRLTVT.